This T cell receptor beta chain came from a study of T-cell reconstitution after alpha-beta-depleted transplantation in children. Whole-study results and caveats: Newly generated T cells supplied most T-cell counts and diversity one year post-transplant.

V lost 2 bases and J lost 1, with 7 bases in between. This CDR3 comprises 15 residues. Germline V gene sequence: CDR1 SGHRS, CDR2 YFSETQ. For this clonotype: Its antigen remains unidentified.

Preparation of the TCRbeta library used unique molecular identifiers. TCRdb analysed the PCR reads with MiXCR anew, one entry per CDR3 protein. The repertoire holds about 58,000 distinct CDR3 sequences, with 40% to 55% as singletons. This receptor was taken from a male patient aged 5 to 17 who had a stem cell transplant for acute lymphoblastic leukemia, so the T cells may come from the graft donor. V gene TRBV5-1 combines with J gene TRBJ2-6; D uncertain. The sample was PBMCs, mostly from graft donor cells, taken 360 days after TCRalphabeta/CD19-depleted stem cell transplant. Here the CDR3 reads CASSLQRSGANVLTF. DNA of the CDR3: TGCGCCAGCAGCTTACAGCGTTCTGGGGCCAACGTCCTGACTTTC. The entire variable domain, with the rest obtained from reference TRBV5-1 and TRBJ2-6, is as follows: KAGVTQTPRYLIKTRGQQVTLSCSPISGHRSVSWYQQTPGQGLQFLFEYFSETQRNKGNFPGRFSGRQFSNSRSEMNVSTLELGDSALYLCASSLQRSGANVLTFGAGSRLTVL.